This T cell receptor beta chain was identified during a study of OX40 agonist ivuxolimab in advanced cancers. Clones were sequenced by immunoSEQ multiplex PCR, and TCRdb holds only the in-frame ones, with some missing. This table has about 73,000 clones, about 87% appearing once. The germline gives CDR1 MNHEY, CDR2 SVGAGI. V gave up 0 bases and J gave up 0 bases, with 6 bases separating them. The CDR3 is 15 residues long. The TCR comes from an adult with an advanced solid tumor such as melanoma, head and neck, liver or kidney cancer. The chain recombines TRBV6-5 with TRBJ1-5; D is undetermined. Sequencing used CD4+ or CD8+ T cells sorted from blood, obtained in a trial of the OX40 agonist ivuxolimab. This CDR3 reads CASSYSGNSNQPQHF. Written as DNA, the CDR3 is TGTGCCAGCAGTTACTCAGGGAATAGCAATCAGCCCCAGCATTTT.